This T cell receptor beta chain was retrieved from a study of cytomegalovirus exposure and HLA in healthy donors. This CDR3 has 16 residues. PCR was performed using 60 Vbeta and 13 Jbeta primers. The repertoire was sequenced with immunoSEQ multiplex PCR; TCRdb's copy has only in-frame clones and lacks some. The profile covers under 150,000 clones, with about four fifths appearing a single time and approximately 2.1% taken by the ten largest. The chain uses TRBV21-1 and TRBJ1-1; the table's D call, TRBD1, was not checked against the DNA. TRBV21-1 is a recognized pseudogene. Sequencing was carried out using PBMCs. The clonotype was recovered from a man aged 25-45 years in good health and CMV-seronegative. CDR3: CASSKRMGREGGEAFF. The CDR3 bases are TGTGCCAGCAGCAAACGGATGGGCAGGGAAGGTGGTGAAGCTTTCTTT.